This T cell receptor (beta chain) appears in the sequencing data of a study of T cells after yellow fever vaccination. The overall study: Preparation of fractions with low cell numbers was performed using SMART-Seq v4 Ultra Low Input. Overall study results and limits: The secondary T-cell response peaked on day 5, not day 15, but was weaker.

This clonotype has just a few counts. Antigen: not known. By 5'RACE template switching, TCR cDNA was produced, with a universal primer site and UMIs added in the process. TCRdb processed the 5' RACE reads anew with MiXCR; each CDR3 protein has one entry. Here the sample spans 550,000 to 750,000 distinct CDR3 sequences, approximately 13% being singletons. The germline V gene has CDR1 KGHSH and CDR2 LQKENI. The CDR3 covers 16 residues. Trimming removed 6 bases from V and 3 bases from J, with 18 bases in between. This receptor was identified in a man aged 25 to 40 who received the YFV17D yellow fever vaccine. The source was PBMCs, collected on the day of the yellow fever booster vaccination. The genes are TRBV18 and TRBJ2-4; the D is unclear. The CDR3 DNA reads as TGTGCCAGCTCCCCGGGTGGAGCGAGAGGCAAAAACATTCAGTACTTC. This encodes CASSPGGARGKNIQYF.